The clone carrying this TCR beta chain was observed many times. Its antigen is not identified. There were TCR beta CDR3 regions amplified from RNA transcripts. Using the HTBI primer set, a first-round RT-PCR was run on the TCR CDR3. MiXCR, applied by TCRdb to the multiplex PCR reads, yields one record per CDR3 protein. The profile shows under 200,000 distinct CDR3 sequences, 9.4% of them singletons. These data are taken from a study of T cells in Graves' hyperthyroidism and ophthalmopathy. Study-level points and caveats: Blood also carried most thyroid clonotypes expanded above 0.001.

Germline CDR1 reads MNHEY; CDR2 reads SMNVEV (reference sequence). V was clipped by 5 bases and J by 2 bases, with 9 bases between them. The CDR3 length is 13 residues. The rearrangement joins TRBV27 to TRBJ1-1; D ambiguous. The receptor was isolated from a woman between 18 and 30 years old with Graves' hyperthyroidism that later progressed to Graves' ophthalmopathy. Input material: blood. The CDR3 protein is CASSIKLNTEAFF. CDR3 sequence (DNA): TGTGCCAGCAGTATCAAGCTAAACACTGAAGCTTTCTTT.